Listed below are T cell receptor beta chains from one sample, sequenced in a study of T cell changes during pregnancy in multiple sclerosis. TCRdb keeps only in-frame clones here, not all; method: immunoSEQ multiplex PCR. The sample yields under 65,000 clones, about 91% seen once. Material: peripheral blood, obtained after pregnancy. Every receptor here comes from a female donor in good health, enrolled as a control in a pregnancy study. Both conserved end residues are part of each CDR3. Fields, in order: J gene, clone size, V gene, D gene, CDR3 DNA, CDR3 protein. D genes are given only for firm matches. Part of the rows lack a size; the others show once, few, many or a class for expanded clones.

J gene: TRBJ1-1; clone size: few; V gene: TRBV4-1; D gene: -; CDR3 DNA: TGCGCCAGCAGCCCAAATTTAGGAGGTAAATGGAACACTGAAGCTTTCTTT; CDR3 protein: CASSPNLGGKWNTEAFF
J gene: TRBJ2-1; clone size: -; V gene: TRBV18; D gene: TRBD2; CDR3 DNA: TGTGCCAGCTCACCTCCCGTTGTCGGGAGGTTCAATGAGCAGTTCTTC; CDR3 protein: CASSPPVVGRFNEQFF
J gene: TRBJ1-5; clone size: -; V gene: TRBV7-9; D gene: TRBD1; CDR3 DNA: TGTGCCAGCAGTTATTCGGAAGGGGGCGGTGGGAATCAGCCCCAGCATTTT; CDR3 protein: CASSYSEGGGGNQPQHF
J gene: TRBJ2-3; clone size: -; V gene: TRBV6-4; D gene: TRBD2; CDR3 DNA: TGTGCCAGCAGTACCGGACTAGCCCGCGGCACAGATACGCAGTATTTT; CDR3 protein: CASSTGLARGTDTQYF
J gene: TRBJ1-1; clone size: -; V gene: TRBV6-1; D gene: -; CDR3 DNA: TGTGCCAGCAGTGAAGGAGCGGAAAGCACTGAAGCTTTCTTT; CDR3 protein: CASSEGAESTEAFF
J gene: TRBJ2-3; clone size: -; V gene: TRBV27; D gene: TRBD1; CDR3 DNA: TGTGCCAGCAGTTTAGTGAAGGGCAGGGGGCGGGGAGATACGCAGTATTTT; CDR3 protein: CASSLVKGRGRGDTQYF
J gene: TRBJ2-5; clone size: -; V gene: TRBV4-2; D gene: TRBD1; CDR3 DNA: TGTGCCAGCAGCCAAGCGGGGACAGGGGAGACCCAGTACTTC; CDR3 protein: CASSQAGTGETQYF
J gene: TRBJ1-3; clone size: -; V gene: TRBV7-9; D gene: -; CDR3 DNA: TGTGCCAGCAGCTTAGAAAGGGGCTATTTCGCTGGAAACACCATATATTTT; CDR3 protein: CASSLERGYFAGNTIYF
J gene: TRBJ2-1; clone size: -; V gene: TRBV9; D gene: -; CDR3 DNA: TGTGCCAGCAGCGTTACAGGGTTCGAGATGGGCGAGCAGTTCTTC; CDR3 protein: CASSVTGFEMGEQFF
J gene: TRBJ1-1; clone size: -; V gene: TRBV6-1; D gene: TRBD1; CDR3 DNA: TGTGCCAGCAGTGTAATCGGGACAGGGGACACTGAAGCTTTCTTT; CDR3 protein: CASSVIGTGDTEAFF
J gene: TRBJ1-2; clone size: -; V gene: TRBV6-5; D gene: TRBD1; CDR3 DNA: TGTGCCAGCAGTTGGACAGGGGACTATGGCTACACCTTC; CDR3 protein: CASSWTGDYGYTF
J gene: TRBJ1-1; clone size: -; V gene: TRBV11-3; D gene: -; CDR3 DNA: TGTGCCAGCAGCTTAGGAGGGCTCACTGAAGCTTTCTTT; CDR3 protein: CASSLGGLTEAFF
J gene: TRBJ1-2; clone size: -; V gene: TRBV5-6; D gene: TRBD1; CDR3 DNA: TGTGCCAGCAGCATAAACCCCGGGACAGCTTATGGCTACACCTTC; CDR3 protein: CASSINPGTAYGYTF
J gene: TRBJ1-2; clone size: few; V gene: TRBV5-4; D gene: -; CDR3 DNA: TGTGCCAGCAGCTTGGGGGCCGGAGGCTATGGCTACACCTTC; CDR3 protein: CASSLGAGGYGYTF
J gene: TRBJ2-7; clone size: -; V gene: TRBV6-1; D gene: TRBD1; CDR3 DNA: TGTGCCAGCAGTAAACAGGGGACCCCCTACGAGCAGTACTTC; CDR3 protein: CASSKQGTPYEQYF
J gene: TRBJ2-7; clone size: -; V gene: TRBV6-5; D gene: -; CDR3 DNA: TGTGCCAGCAGTTACTTCGCAGGTTTCTCCTACGAGCAGTACTTC; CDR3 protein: CASSYFAGFSYEQYF
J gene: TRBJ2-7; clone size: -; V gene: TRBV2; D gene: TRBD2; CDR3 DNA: TGTGCCAGCACCCAGACTAGCGGGAGCCACGAGCAGTACTTC; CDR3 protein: CASTQTSGSHEQYF
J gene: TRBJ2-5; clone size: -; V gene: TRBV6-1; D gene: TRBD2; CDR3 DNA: TGTGCCAGCAGTGAAGAAGCTAGCGGGGACTACCAAGAGACCCAGTACTTC; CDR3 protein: CASSEEASGDYQETQYF
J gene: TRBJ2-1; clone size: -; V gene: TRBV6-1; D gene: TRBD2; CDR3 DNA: TGTGCCAGCATTCGTCGGTCTAGCGGGGACAATGAGCAGTTCTTC; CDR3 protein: CASIRRSSGDNEQFF
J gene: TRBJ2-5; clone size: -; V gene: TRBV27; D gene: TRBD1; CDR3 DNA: TGTGCCAGCAGTTCCGGACAGGGGGCGAGCCAAGAGACCCAGTACTTC; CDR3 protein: CASSSGQGASQETQYF
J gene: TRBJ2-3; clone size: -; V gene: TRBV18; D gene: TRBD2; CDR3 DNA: TGTGCCAGCTCACGTATGAGACTAGCGGGAGCACGTTCTAGCACAGATACGCAGTATTTT; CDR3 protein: CASSRMRLAGARSSTDTQYF
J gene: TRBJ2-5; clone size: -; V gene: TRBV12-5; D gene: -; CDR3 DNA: TGTGCTAGTGGTTTCAGTACATACCAAGAGACCCAGTACTTC; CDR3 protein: CASGFSTYQETQYF
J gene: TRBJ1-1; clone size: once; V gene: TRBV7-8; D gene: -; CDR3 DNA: TGTGCCAGCAGCTTAGGTCCGGGGTACACTGAAGCTTTCTTT; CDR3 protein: CASSLGPGYTEAFF
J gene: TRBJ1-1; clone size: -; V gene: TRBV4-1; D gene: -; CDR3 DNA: TGCGCCAGCAGCCGAGAAATACAGGCTTTTGGGGCTGAAGCTTTCTTT; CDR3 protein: CASSREIQAFGAEAFF
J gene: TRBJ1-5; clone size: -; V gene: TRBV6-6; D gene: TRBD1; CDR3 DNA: TGTGCCAGCAGTCGGACAGGGACCCAGCATTTT; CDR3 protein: CASSRTGTQHF
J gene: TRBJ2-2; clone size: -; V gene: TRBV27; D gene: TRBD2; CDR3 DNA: TGTGCCAGCAAGACTAGCGGCCTAGCGAACACCGGGGAGCTGTTTTTT; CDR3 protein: CASKTSGLANTGELFF
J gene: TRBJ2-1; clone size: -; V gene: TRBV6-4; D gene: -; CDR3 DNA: TGTGCCAGCAGTGACGCGGGGGCCGTGCACAATGAGCAGTTCTTC; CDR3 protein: CASSDAGAVHNEQFF
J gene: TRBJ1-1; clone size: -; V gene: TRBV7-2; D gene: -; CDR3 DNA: TGTGCCAGCAGCACAGACCGCAGGGTTAACACTGAAGCTTTCTTT; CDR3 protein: CASSTDRRVNTEAFF
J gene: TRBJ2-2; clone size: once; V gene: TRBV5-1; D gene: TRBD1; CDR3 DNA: TGCGCCAGCAGCGGAGACAGGGCTGGGGAGCTGTTTTTT; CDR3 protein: CASSGDRAGELFF
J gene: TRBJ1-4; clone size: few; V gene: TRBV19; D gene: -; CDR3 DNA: TGTGCCAGTAGCCAGGGGGAAAAACTGTTTTTT; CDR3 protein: CASSQGEKLFF
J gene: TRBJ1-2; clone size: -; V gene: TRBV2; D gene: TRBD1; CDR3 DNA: TGTGCCAGCAGTGAAGTTGCTTCGGAGGGACAGATTAACTATGGCTACACCTTC; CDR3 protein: CASSEVASEGQINYGYTF
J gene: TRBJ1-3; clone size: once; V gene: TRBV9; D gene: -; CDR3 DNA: TGTGCTAGCAGCCTTCCGGGCTCTGGAAACACCATATATTTT; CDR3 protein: CASSLPGSGNTIYF
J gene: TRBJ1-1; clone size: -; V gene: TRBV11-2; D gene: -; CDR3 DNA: TGTGCCAGCAGCTTTTCTACAGGGCCCCCTGAAGCTTTCTTT; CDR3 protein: CASSFSTGPPEAFF
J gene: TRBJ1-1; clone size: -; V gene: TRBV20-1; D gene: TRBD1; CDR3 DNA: TGCAGTGACAGGGGGCGCACTGAAGCTTTCTTT; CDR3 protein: CSDRGRTEAFF
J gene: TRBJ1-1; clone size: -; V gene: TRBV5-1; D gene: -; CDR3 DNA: TGCGCCAGCAGCTTGTTTTCCGGGACACCGAACACTGAAGCTTTCTTT; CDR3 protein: CASSLFSGTPNTEAFF
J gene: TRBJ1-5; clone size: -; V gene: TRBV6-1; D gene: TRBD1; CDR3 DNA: TGTGCCAGCAGTGGTGGCAGGGGGAGTCAGCCCCAGCATTTT; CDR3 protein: CASSGGRGSQPQHF
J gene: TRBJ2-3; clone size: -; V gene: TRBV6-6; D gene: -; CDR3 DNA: TGTGCCAGCAGTTGGACAGCTACAGATACGCAGTATTTT; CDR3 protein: CASSWTATDTQYF